The 13 T cell receptor beta chains below come from one sample, sequenced in a study of early stage breast cancer tumors. Clones were read by immunoSEQ multiplex PCR, and TCRdb kept only the in-frame ones, dropping some. Counted here are around 60,000 clones, about three quarters occurring once; the ten biggest clones make up about 3.4%. Specimen: blood. The receptor set was obtained from a person aged 25 to 40 with breast cancer.

The chain has TRBV9 and TRBJ2-2, with D perhaps TRBD2 (6 bases). Trimming took off 0 bases at V and 7 bases at J, with 16 bases between the two ends. The CDR3 sequence is 16 residues long. The germline V gene encodes CDR1 SGDLS and CDR2 YYNGEE. The CDR3 sequence: CASSVANSPGVGELFF. The CDR3 bases are TGTGCCAGCAGCGTAGCGAATAGCCCGGGGGTCGGGGAGCTGTTTTTT.

The table lists this clone with a count of one. The chain uses TRBV28 and TRBJ2-7; 9 bases align to TRBD2. CDR3 length: 15 amino acids. Per germline, CDR1 MDHEN and CDR2 SYDVKM. J lost 0 bases, V lost 4 bases, and 4 bases had no gene match. The chain's CDR3 is CASSSSGMLSYEQYF. The CDR3 DNA reads TGTGCCAGCAGTTCTAGCGGGATGCTCTCCTACGAGCAGTACTTC.

The rearrangement links TRBV5-1 to TRBJ2-7; D could derive from TRBD1 or TRBD2 (5 bases each). Trimming pared 7 bases from V and 2 bases from J, leaving 25 bases between. The CDR3 is 17 residues long. Germline values: CDR1 SGHRS, CDR2 YFSETQ. DNA of the CDR3: TGCGCCAGCCGGGGACGGGGCAACATGATGAACACCTACGAGCAGTACTTC. This gives the protein CASRGRGNMMNTYEQYF.

The chain joins TRBV7-9 to TRBJ2-3, with TRBD2 matching 8 bases. Germline assignment: CDR1 SEHNR and CDR2 FQNEAQ (reference sequence). The CDR3 covers 15 residues. J was trimmed by 2 bases and V by 2 bases; bases with no gene match: 3. The CDR3 DNA follows: TGTGCCAGCAGCTTACGGACTAGCCACACAGATACGCAGTATTTT. The encoded protein is CASSLRTSHTDTQYF. Looking up the rest from reference TRBV7-9 and TRBJ2-3 gives the full variable domain: DTGVSQNPRHKITKRGQNVTFRCDPISEHNRLYWYRQTLGQGPEFLTYFQNEAQLEKSRLLSDRFSAERPKGSFSTLEIQRTEQGDSAMYLCASSLRTSHTDTQYFGPGTRLTVL.

This sequence joins TRBV10-3 and TRBJ2-7, with no clear D. The V gene's germline CDR1 is ENHRY and CDR2 SYGVKD. The CDR3 totals 14 residues. Trimming removed 6 bases from V and 2 bases from J, with 14 bases in between. The CDR3 spells CAISPPGRAYEQYF. CDR3 bases: TGTGCCATCAGCCCACCGGGCCGAGCCTACGAGCAGTACTTC.

V and J are TRBV19 and TRBJ1-2, with TRBD1 identical over 7 bases. Germline V CDR1 and CDR2: LNHDA, SQIVND (reference sequence). CDR3 length: 16 residues. Trimming at V came to 4 bases and at J to 0 bases, leaving 8 bases not matched to a gene. The CDR3 reads CASSKTWDRPNYGYTF. The CDR3 DNA sequence: TGTGCCAGTAGTAAAACATGGGACAGACCTAACTATGGCTACACCTTC.

The chain uses TRBV6-5 and TRBJ2-3, with D perhaps matching TRBD1 (6 bases). Trimming stripped 6 bases from V and 2 bases from J, with 12 bases between. Germline CDR1 reads MNHEY; CDR2 reads SVGAGI. The CDR3 extends over 14 amino acids. The CDR3 sequence is CASRIRGDTDTQYF. Here the CDR3 DNA reads TGTGCCAGCAGGATCAGGGGTGACACAGATACGCAGTATTTT.

The chain uses TRBV6-5 and TRBJ1-1; TRBD1 is a possible D gene (6 bases). V was shortened by 1 base and J by 6 bases, with 12 bases between the two germline ends. Per germline, CDR1 MNHEY and CDR2 SVGAGI. The CDR3 extends over 14 amino acids. In nucleotides, the CDR3 is TGTGCCAGCAGTTACTTTATCGGACAGCCTGAAGCTTTCTTT. This encodes CASSYFIGQPEAFF.

Comment on this clone: The germline gene is not matched at one end of the junction; a read error may be the cause. The chain is built from TRBV5-4 and TRBJ1-1; the D gene is possibly TRBD1 (6 bases). The CDR3 runs 13 residues. CDR1 is SGHNT, CDR2 YYREEE, per germline (reference sequence). The CDR3 coding sequence is TGTGCCAGCAGCTTTACAGGGAACTCTGAAGCTTTCTTT. It translates to CASSFTGNSEAFF.

This sequence joins TRBV13 and TRBJ1-1, with 10 bases matching TRBD1. The CDR3 spans 18 residues. In germline, CDR1 is PRHDT, CDR2 FYEKMQ (reference sequence). Germline trimming cut 2 bases from V and 4 bases from J; bases unmatched to any gene: 13. The CDR3: CASSLIPGQGFSGTEAFF. CDR3 nucleotides: TGTGCCAGCAGCTTAATTCCGGGACAGGGGTTTTCGGGCACTGAAGCTTTCTTT.

J is TRBJ2-3 and V is TRBV7-8; 7 bases are a match to TRBD2. V lost 3 bases, J lost 4 bases, and 7 bases stayed unmatched. Germline CDR1 SGHVS, CDR2 FQNEAQ. The CDR3 runs 15 residues. CDR3 protein: CASSFSGRGSDTQYF. The CDR3 region has the DNA TGTGCCAGCAGCTTTAGTGGGAGGGGCTCAGATACGCAGTATTTT.

The J gene is TRBJ1-1, the V gene TRBV9; no reliable D call. The V and J ends lost 1 base and 0 bases respectively, with 10 bases between them. Looked up from germline, CDR1 is SGDLS and CDR2 is YYNGEE. The CDR3 consists of 15 residues. This CDR3 is CASSVHDGLNTEAFF. CDR3 in DNA: TGTGCCAGCAGCGTACACGACGGGTTGAACACTGAAGCTTTCTTT.

Only one count was recorded for this clone. V is TRBV6-6 and J is TRBJ2-7, with unresolved D. CDR3 length: 13 residues. Germline CDR1 is MNHNY and CDR2 is SVGAGI (reference sequence). V was clipped by 2 bases and J by 5 bases, with 10 bases between them. The CDR3 sequence: CASSYTWADEQYF. CDR3 nucleotides: TGTGCCAGCAGTTACACGTGGGCAGACGAGCAGTACTTC.